What follows are 28 T cell receptor beta chains derived from one specimen sequenced in a study of cytomegalovirus exposure and HLA in healthy donors (dated by TCRdb to about 2017). Library prep was done by the immunoSEQ multiplex PCR assay. The multiplex PCR relied on a mix of 60 forward primers for TCR Vbeta segments and 13 reverse primers for TCR Jbeta segments. The table was pulled from immuneACCESS by TCRdb, which kept in-frame rearrangements only. Such tables lose some clones; where checked, under half of the loss comes from unresolved V genes, and the rest has no known cause. In this sample the table shows approximately 220,000 clones, roughly 80% of which occur a single time. Of the sample, around 1.4% is held by the ten largest clones. Input material: PBMCs. These receptors all come from a girl between 5 and 17 years old in good health and CMV-seronegative.

The gene calls are TRBV28 and TRBJ2-5; 7 bases align to TRBD1. The J call may be faulty, since TRBJ2-7 better matches the DNA end. CDR1 is MDHEN, CDR2 SYDVKM, per germline. The CDR3 sequence is 15 residues long. CDR3 DNA: TGTGCCAGCAGTTGGTCCGGGACAGCCTCCTACGAGCAGTACTTC. As protein: CASSWSGTASYEQYF.

This clone has a handful of counts. V is TRBV4-3 and J is TRBJ2-6, with D perhaps matching TRBD1 (6 bases). V was pared by 0 bases and J by 2 bases, with 11 bases between. The CDR3 spans 17 residues. Germline lookup yields CDR1 LGHNA and CDR2 YSLEER. For the CDR3, the DNA is TGCGCCAGCAGCCAAGATCTGCAGGGGACTGGGGCCAACGTCCTGACTTTC. This sequence encodes CASSQDLQGTGANVLTF.

V usage is TRBV5-1 and J usage is TRBJ2-7, with D possibly matching TRBD2 (6 bases). This CDR3 is built from 16 residues. V shed 2 bases and J shed 5 bases, with 20 bases lying between them. From germline, CDR1 is SGHRS and CDR2 YFSETQ. Written as DNA, the CDR3 is TGCGCCAGCAGCTTAGGTATCCGGGGGTCATGGGACGAGCAGTACTTC. It is translated as CASSLGIRGSWDEQYF.

This chain connects TRBV19 to TRBJ2-7; D is uncertain. The V gene's germline CDR1 is LNHDA and CDR2 SQIVND (reference sequence). Trimming took off 5 bases at V and 5 bases at J, with 13 bases between the two ends. The CDR3 is made up of 13 amino acids. Here the CDR3 DNA reads TGTGCCAGTAGTCACCCCCGACTCAACGAGCAGTACTTC. It specifies CASSHPRLNEQYF. The whole variable domain, filled in from reference TRBV19 and TRBJ2-7, reads DGGITQSPKYLFRKEGQNVTLSCEQNLNHDAMYWYRQDPGQGLRLIYYSQIVNDFQKGDIAEGYSVSREKKESFPLTVTSAQKNPTAFYLCASSHPRLNEQYFGPGTRLTVT.

CDR3 nucleotide sequence: TGTGCCAGCAGCGTGACAGGAGAGAATGAGCAGTTCTTC. This encodes CASSVTGENEQFF. The chain combines TRBV7-8 with TRBJ2-1; D possibly corresponds to TRBD1 (6 bases). The germline CDR1 and CDR2 sequences are SGHVS and FQNEAQ. The CDR3 sequence is 13 residues long. Trimming shortened V by 5 bases and J by 7 bases, and 12 bases separated the two germline ends.

The chain employs TRBV5-1 and TRBJ2-3; 7 nucleotides match TRBD2. CDR1 and CDR2 (germline): SGHRS, YFSETQ. CDR3 size: 17 residues. The trim removed 3 bases at V and 2 bases at J, leaving 12 bases unmatched. The CDR3 nucleotides are TGCGCCAGCAGCTCGGGGGTGACGGGAGGAATCACAGATACGCAGTATTTT. This gives the protein CASSSGVTGGITDTQYF.

The chain is built from TRBV27 and TRBJ1-2, with D tentatively TRBD1 (6 bases). The germline V and J ends were trimmed by 3 bases and 4 bases, with 18 bases remaining between them. CDR1 is MNHEY and CDR2 is SMNVEV in the germline V gene (reference sequence). The CDR3 length is 16 residues. The CDR3 sequence is CASSFAGTQKSYGYTF. DNA of the CDR3: TGTGCCAGCAGTTTCGCCGGGACACAGAAATCCTATGGCTACACCTTC.

J is TRBJ1-2 and V is TRBV27; D not resolved. CDR1 and CDR2 from the germline V gene are MNHEY and SMNVEV (reference sequence). The V end lost 8 bases, the J end lost 8 bases, and 21 bases lay between the germline ends. The CDR3 consists of 14 residues. The CDR3 spells CASGGPSGSRGYTF. CDR3 bases: TGTGCCAGCGGTGGTCCATCGGGGAGTCGGGGCTACACCTTC.

This chain joins TRBV6-4 and TRBJ2-1; 9 nucleotides align to TRBD2. The trim removed 6 bases at V and 5 bases at J, leaving 11 bases unmatched. CDR1 MRHNA and CDR2 SNTAGT come from the germline V gene. This CDR3 region has 16 residues. The CDR3 DNA follows: TGTGCCAGCAGGTCGGGCGGGAGGGCCGACCACAATGAGCAGTTCTTC. Protein: CASRSGGRADHNEQFF.

This clone appeared a few times. The V and J genes are TRBV6-6 and TRBJ1-1; D remains ambiguous. The CDR3 is made up of 13 amino acids. Germline-derived CDR1 and CDR2 are MNHNY and SVGAGI (reference sequence). V lost 1 base to trimming and J lost 3 bases, with 6 bases between them. DNA of the CDR3: TGTGCCAGCAGTTACTATCGGGACACTGAAGCTTTCTTT. Translating gives CASSYYRDTEAFF.

The chain uses TRBV7-2 and TRBJ2-5, with D possibly being TRBD2 (5 bases). The CDR3 spans 13 residues. The V gene's germline CDR1 is SGHTA and CDR2 FQGNSA. Trimming cost V 3 bases and J 7 bases, with 12 bases left between them. In nucleotides, the CDR3 is TGTGCCAGCAGCTTCGGCGAGCGGCGGACCCAGTACTTC. This encodes CASSFGERRTQYF.

This sequence joins TRBV6-1 and TRBJ2-2; D may be TRBD1 (6 bases). The CDR3 is 14 amino acids. Trimming removed 7 bases at V and 6 bases at J, with 15 bases between. In germline, CDR1 is MNHNS, CDR2 SASEGT. The CDR3 reads CASTPQGPPGELFF. In nucleotides, the CDR3 is TGTGCCAGCACCCCCCAGGGGCCGCCCGGGGAGCTGTTTTTT.

This chain joins TRBV2 and TRBJ2-3; D might be TRBD2 (7 bases). Germline CDR1 SNHLY, CDR2 FYNNEI. This CDR3 spans 14 amino acids. Trimming shortened V by 7 bases and J by 2 bases, and 13 bases separated the two germline ends. The CDR3 loop is CASIDGGLTDTQYF. The CDR3 coding sequence is TGTGCCAGCATAGACGGGGGGCTCACAGATACGCAGTATTTT.

The J gene is TRBJ2-7, the V gene TRBV15, with TRBD2 matching 13 bases. Germline CDR1 reads LNHNV; CDR2 reads YYDKDF (reference sequence). With V trimmed by 1 base and J by 0 bases, 0 bases remained unmatched. This CDR3 contains 16 residues. CDR3 coding DNA: TGTGCCACCAGCAGAGGGACTAGCGGGAGCTCCTACGAGCAGTACTTC. The encoded protein is CATSRGTSGSSYEQYF.

Turning to this clone: One end of the junction fails to match germline, which may point to a read error. The chain combines TRBV7-3 with TRBJ1-1; D is uncertain. The CDR3 has 13 amino acids. Germline CDR1 reads SGHTA; CDR2 reads FQGTGA. The CDR3 DNA reads as TGTGCCAGCAGCCTAACCGGTGAAGAGGTAGCTTTCTTT. Encoded protein: CASSLTGEEVAFF.

The rearrangement uses TRBV7-2 and TRBJ1-4; 9 positions agree with TRBD1. J gave up 7 bases and V 5 bases, and 11 bases lay outside the gene matches. This CDR3 is 16 amino acids long. CDR1 is SGHTA, CDR2 FQGNSA, per germline. Here the CDR3 reads CASSRPGTGSGEKLFF. As DNA, the CDR3 is TGTGCCAGCAGCCGTCCCGGGACAGGGTCTGGTGAAAAACTGTTTTTT.

J is TRBJ2-5 and V is TRBV11-2, with a tentative D call TRBD1 (5 bases). Germline CDR1 and CDR2: SGHAT and FQNNGV. The CDR3 runs 14 residues. V lost 2 bases, J lost 4 bases, and 11 bases lay in between. This CDR3 reads CASSLWARGETQYF. The CDR3, as DNA: TGTGCCAGCAGCTTATGGGCAAGGGGAGAGACCCAGTACTTC.

This chain links TRBV5-6 with TRBJ1-6; D is unresolved. Germline CDR1 reads SGHDT; CDR2 reads YYEEEE. Trimming cost V 4 bases and J 7 bases, with 9 bases left between them. The CDR3 is 13 amino acids. In DNA form, the CDR3 reads TGTGCCAGCAGCCCCGAGCCCAATTCACCCCTCCACTTT. Protein: CASSPEPNSPLHF.

The genes are TRBV28 and TRBJ1-5; 7 nucleotides align to TRBD1. The CDR3 totals 15 residues. The V segment lost 1 base and the J segment 2 bases; nucleotides outside the gene matches: 2. Germline V gene data show CDR1 as MDHEN and CDR2 as SYDVKM. The CDR3 here is CASSLYDRGNQPQHF. Here the CDR3 DNA reads TGTGCCAGCAGTTTATATGACAGGGGCAATCAGCCCCAGCATTTT.

The chain uses TRBV9 and TRBJ2-1, with TRBD2 matching 11 bases. The CDR3 length is 19 residues. The V segment lost 4 bases and the J segment 0 bases; nucleotides outside the gene matches: 12. Germline V gene data show CDR1 as SGDLS and CDR2 as YYNGEE. CDR3 sequence: CASSYPGASGGSSYNEQFF. DNA of the CDR3: TGTGCCAGCAGCTACCCGGGGGCTAGCGGGGGGTCCTCCTACAATGAGCAGTTCTTC. The full variable domain, in which reference TRBV9 and TRBJ2-1 provide the parts outside the CDR3, is DSGVTQTPKHLITATGQRVTLRCSPRSGDLSVYWYQQSLDQGLQFLIQYYNGEERAKGNILERFSAQQFPDLHSELNLSSLELGDSALYFCASSYPGASGGSSYNEQFFGPGTRLTVL.

The chain combines TRBV4-2 with TRBJ2-2; 8 bases are a match to TRBD2. CDR1 LGHNA and CDR2 YNFKEQ come from the germline V gene. With 0 bases clipped from V and 0 bases from J, the junction kept 3 bases outside the gene matches. CDR3 size: 17 residues. CDR3: CASSQEGTSANTGELFF. The DNA for the CDR3 is TGTGCCAGCAGCCAAGAAGGGACTAGTGCGAACACCGGGGAGCTGTTTTTT.

This clone was counted between two and nine times. The chain joins TRBV10-1 to TRBJ1-1; the D gene is possibly TRBD1 (6 bases). This CDR3 spans 13 amino acids. V shed 5 bases and J shed 5 bases, with 12 bases lying between them. Looked up from germline, CDR1 is WNHNN and CDR2 is SYGVQD (reference sequence). The CDR3 DNA follows: TGCGCCAGCAGTAAACAGGGTTGGACTGAAGCTTTCTTT. It specifies CASSKQGWTEAFF.

This clone came up a few times. The rearrangement joins TRBV6-1 to TRBJ1-1; D unclear. Germline CDR1 and CDR2: MNHNS and SASEGT. V dropped 3 bases and J dropped 3 bases, with 5 bases sitting between them. The CDR3 extends over 12 amino acids. CDR3 amino acids: CASSDSHTEAFF. The CDR3 region has the DNA TGTGCCAGCAGTGACAGTCACACTGAAGCTTTCTTT.

The chain has TRBV6-4 and TRBJ2-2; D perhaps matches TRBD1 (7 bases). Germline CDR1 MRHNA, CDR2 SNTAGT. V dropped 3 bases and J dropped 4 bases, with 9 bases sitting between them. CDR3 length: 14 amino acids. CDR3 nucleotides: TGTGCCAGCAGTGAGGAGGGGGCCACCGGGGAGCTGTTTTTT. Residues: CASSEEGATGELFF.

The chain joins TRBV5-4 to TRBJ2-7; 9 positions match TRBD1. The CDR3 covers 15 residues. V shed 2 bases, J shed 4 bases, and the junction held 7 bases outside the gene matches. Looked up from germline, CDR1 is SGHNT and CDR2 is YYREEE (reference sequence). CDR3 region: CASSFRGQGLYEQYF. CDR3 coding DNA: TGTGCCAGCAGCTTTCGGGGACAGGGCTTATACGAGCAGTACTTC.

Written as DNA, the CDR3 is TGTGCCAGCAGCCCGAACCGGGACAGGGTGCCGTTCTTC. Protein: CASSPNRDRVPFF. V is TRBV7-2 and J is TRBJ2-1; 9 bases fit TRBD1. V dropped 5 bases and J dropped 15; count of bases not matched to a gene: 11. In germline, CDR1 is SGHTA, CDR2 FQGNSA. The CDR3 contains 13 residues.

The rearrangement links TRBV2 to TRBJ2-7; D is possibly TRBD2 (6 bases). CDR3 length equals 13 residues. The germline V and J ends were trimmed by 6 bases and 3 bases, with 12 bases remaining between them. In germline, CDR1 is SNHLY, CDR2 FYNNEI. The DNA for the CDR3 is TGTGCCAGCAGCGATTTTAGCGGCTACGAGCAGTACTTC. Translating gives CASSDFSGYEQYF.

There are a few counts of this clone. The V and J genes are TRBV28 and TRBJ2-7, with 8 bases fitting TRBD2. CDR3 length: 13 residues. CDR1 is MDHEN, CDR2 SYDVKM, per germline. V was clipped by 6 bases and J by 3 bases; unmatched bases: 4. CDR3: CASRGLVNYEQYF. CDR3 in DNA: TGTGCCAGCAGGGGACTAGTTAACTACGAGCAGTACTTC. Together with reference TRBV28 and TRBJ2-7, the CDR3 gives the full variable domain: DVKVTQSSRYLVKRTGEKVFLECVQDMDHENMFWYRQDPGLGLRLIYFSYDVKMKEKGDIPEGYSVSREKKERFSLILESASTNQTSMYLCASRGLVNYEQYFGPGTRLTVT.